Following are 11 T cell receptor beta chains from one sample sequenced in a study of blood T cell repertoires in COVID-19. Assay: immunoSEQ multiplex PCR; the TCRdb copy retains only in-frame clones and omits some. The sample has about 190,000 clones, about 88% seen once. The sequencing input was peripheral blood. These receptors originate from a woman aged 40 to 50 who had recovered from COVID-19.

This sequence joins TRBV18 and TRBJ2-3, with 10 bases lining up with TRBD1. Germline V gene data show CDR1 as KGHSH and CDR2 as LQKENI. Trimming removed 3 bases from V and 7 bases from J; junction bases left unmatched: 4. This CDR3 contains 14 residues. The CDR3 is CASSPGQGINTQYF. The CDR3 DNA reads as TGTGCCAGCTCACCGGGACAGGGGATAAATACGCAGTATTTT.

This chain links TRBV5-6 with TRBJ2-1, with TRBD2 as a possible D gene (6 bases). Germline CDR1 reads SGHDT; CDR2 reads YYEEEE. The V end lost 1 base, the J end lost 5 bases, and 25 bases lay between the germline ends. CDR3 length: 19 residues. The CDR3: CASSLPVGLLAVADNEQFF. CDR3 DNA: TGTGCCAGCAGCTTGCCCGTAGGACTCTTAGCGGTAGCAGACAATGAGCAGTTCTTC. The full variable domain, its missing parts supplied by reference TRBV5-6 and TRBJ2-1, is DAGVTQSPTHLIKTRGQQVTLRCSPKSGHDTVSWYQQALGQGPQFIFQYYEEEERQRGNFPDRFSGHQFPNYSSELNVNALLLGDSALYLCASSLPVGLLAVADNEQFFGPGTRLTVL.

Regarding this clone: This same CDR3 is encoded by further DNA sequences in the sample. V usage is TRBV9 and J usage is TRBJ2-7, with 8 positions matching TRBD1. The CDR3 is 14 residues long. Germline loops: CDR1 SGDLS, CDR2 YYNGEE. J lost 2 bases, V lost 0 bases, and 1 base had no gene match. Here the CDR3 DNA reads TGTGCCAGCAGCGTAGGACAGGGGCCCTACGAGCAGTACTTC. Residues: CASSVGQGPYEQYF.

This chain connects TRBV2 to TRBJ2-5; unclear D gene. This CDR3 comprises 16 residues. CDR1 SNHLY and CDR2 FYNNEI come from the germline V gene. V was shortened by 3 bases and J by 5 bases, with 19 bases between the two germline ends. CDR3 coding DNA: TGTGCCAGCAGTGAGTGGGTTGAGGTCTTTGGCGAGACCCAGTACTTC. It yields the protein CASSEWVEVFGETQYF.

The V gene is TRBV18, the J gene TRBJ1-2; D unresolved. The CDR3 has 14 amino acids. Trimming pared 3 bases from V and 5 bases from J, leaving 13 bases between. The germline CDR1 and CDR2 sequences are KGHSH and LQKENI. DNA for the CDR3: TGTGCCAGCTCACCGGGCCCCGATCGGTATGGCTACACCTTC. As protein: CASSPGPDRYGYTF.

The CDR3 spells CAWRKTGGRTDTQYF. In DNA form, the CDR3 reads TGTGCCTGGAGAAAGACAGGGGGCAGGACAGATACGCAGTATTTT. The chain uses TRBV30 and TRBJ2-3; 10 positions agree with TRBD1. Germline loops: CDR1 GTSNPN, CDR2 SVGIG (reference sequence). J lost 3 bases, V lost 3 bases, and 6 bases had no gene match. This CDR3 has 15 residues.

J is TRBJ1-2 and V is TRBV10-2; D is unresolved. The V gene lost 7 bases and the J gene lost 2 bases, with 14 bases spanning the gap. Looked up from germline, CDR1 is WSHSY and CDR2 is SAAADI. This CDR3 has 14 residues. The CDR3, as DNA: TGCGCCAGCATGGAGCCGGGTATGAACTATGGCTACACCTTC. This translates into CASMEPGMNYGYTF.

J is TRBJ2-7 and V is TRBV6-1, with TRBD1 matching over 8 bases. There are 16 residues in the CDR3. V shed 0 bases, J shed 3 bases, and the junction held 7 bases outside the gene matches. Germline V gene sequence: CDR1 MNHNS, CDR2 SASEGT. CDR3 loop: CASSEASGQGIYEQYF. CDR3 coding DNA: TGTGCCAGCAGTGAAGCCTCTGGACAGGGAATCTACGAGCAGTACTTC.

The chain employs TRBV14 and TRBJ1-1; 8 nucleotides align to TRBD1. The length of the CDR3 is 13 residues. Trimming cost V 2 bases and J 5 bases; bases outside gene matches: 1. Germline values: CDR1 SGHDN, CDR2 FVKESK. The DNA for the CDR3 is TGTGCCAGCAGCCAAAACAGGGGGACTGAAGCTTTCTTT. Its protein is CASSQNRGTEAFF.

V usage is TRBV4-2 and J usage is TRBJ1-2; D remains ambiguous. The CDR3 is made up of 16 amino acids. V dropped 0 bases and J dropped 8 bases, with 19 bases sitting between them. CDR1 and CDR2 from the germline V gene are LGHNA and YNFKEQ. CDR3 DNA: TGTGCCAGCAGCCAAGATTGGTCGGTAGCACTTCGGGGCTACACCTTC. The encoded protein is CASSQDWSVALRGYTF.

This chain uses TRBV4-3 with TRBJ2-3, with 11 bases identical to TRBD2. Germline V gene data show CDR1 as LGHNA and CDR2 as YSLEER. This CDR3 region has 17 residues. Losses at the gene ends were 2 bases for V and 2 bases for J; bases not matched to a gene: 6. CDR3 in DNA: TGCGCCAGCAGCCAAAGGACTAGCGGGCAGCCCACAGATACGCAGTATTTT. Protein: CASSQRTSGQPTDTQYF.